This T cell receptor (beta chain) was found in a study of tumor-infiltrating lymphocytes in primary liver carcinoma. Across the whole study: Tumor staging was T1-T3 N0M0; sizes spanned 4.2 to 10 cm across.

Each 20-30 mg portion of unsorted bulk tissue served as the source for co-extraction of RNA and DNA. Through surgical resection, the patients' primary liver carcinoma was treated. There were only treatment-naive patients, all with chronic HBV infection. TCR beta cDNA was made from approximately 500 ng total RNA with a constant-region primer. Three nested multiplex PCR rounds of slightly modified ARM-PCR generated TCR beta libraries. Use of TRBV1-TRBV30 forward primers with a C-beta reverse primer characterized the first two PCR rounds, which lasted about 9 cycles each. TCRdb itself ran the multiplex PCR reads through MiXCR, one entry per CDR3 protein. The table shows fewer than 85,000 distinct CDR3 sequences, with roughly 69% occurring only once. This CDR3 is 16 amino acids long. Germline V gives CDR1 LGHNA, CDR2 YSLEER. Concerning this clonotype: No antigen is known for it. The junction departs from germline at one end; a sequencing error may be responsible.

General observations from the study: Lower overlap was observed for tumor-adjacent and tumor-blood pairs relative to tumor region pairs.

The rearrangement uses TRBV4-3 and TRBJ2-7, with 9 bases aligning to TRBD2. The sequence derives from a man aged 35-49 years with primary liver carcinoma and hepatitis B virus infection. The material sequenced was tumor-adjacent normal liver tissue. Here the CDR3 DNA reads TGCGCCAGCGGCCAAGTCGTAAGCGGGAGGAGTTACGAGCAGTACTTC. Protein product: CASGQVVSGRSYEQYF.